Sequencing of this T cell receptor (beta chain) was carried out in a study of blood T cell repertoires in COVID-19. Study summary: Acute-phase and convalescent COVID-19 samples originated in the United States, Italy and Spain.

TCRdb's copy holds only in-frame clones and misses some; the assay was immunoSEQ multiplex PCR. Of approximately 170,000 clones in the sample, 80% to 85% are singletons; the top ten hold about a tenth. The CDR3 has 15 residues. Germline assignment: CDR1 SGHRS and CDR2 YFSETQ. V lost 4 bases and J lost 5, with 18 bases in between. The chain links TRBV5-1 to TRBJ1-1; D might be TRBD1 (6 bases). The sequence was collected from a man between 65 and 85 years old with active or convalescent COVID-19. The sample consisted of peripheral blood. The DNA of the CDR3 is TGCGCCAGCAGCACCTTCGGGGGGGCGGGGACTGAAGCTTTCTTT. This encodes CASSTFGGAGTEAFF.